The 8 T cell receptor beta chains below come from one sample, sequenced in a study of human T cells and chemical hapten exposure. MiXCR, run by TCRdb on the RACE reads, gives a single entry per CDR3 protein. The table shows 50,000 or so distinct CDR3 sequences, with 4.4% occurring only once. Regarding time point: healthy volunteer bleed at 2 weeks. The total RNA was obtained from whole blood that was not fractionated. The material sequenced was whole blood. The receptors were gathered from a human donor in good health. Some clones in this sample may be carry-over from other donors' samples.

Relative to its sample, this clonotype is medium-sized (0.01 to 0.1%). The chain links TRBV29-1 to TRBJ2-7; 7 positions match TRBD1. Germline values: CDR1 SQVTM, CDR2 ANQGSEA. The junction had 8 bases not matched to a gene; V was cut back by 2 bases and J by 4 bases. The CDR3 is 14 amino acids. This chain's CDR3 is CSVESPGGTYEQYF. CDR3 bases: TGCAGCGTTGAATCTCCAGGGGGAACGTACGAGCAGTACTTC.

This clonotype appeared many times. V gene TRBV28 combines with J gene TRBJ1-5; D is undetermined. Trimming left V 1 base short and J 7 bases short, with 5 bases between. Germline V CDR1 and CDR2: MDHEN, SYDVKM. There are 12 residues in the CDR3. The CDR3 protein is CASSLLGQPQHF. CDR3 sequence (DNA): TGTGCCAGCAGTTTATTGGGACAGCCCCAGCATTTT.

In the case of this clonotype: A much more abundant neighbour one base away suggests this may be a read error. This chain links TRBV27 with TRBJ2-7; D may be TRBD2 (6 bases). There are 15 residues in the CDR3. V was trimmed by 6 bases and J by 2 bases, leaving 17 bases between them. Looked up from germline, CDR1 is MNHEY and CDR2 is SMNVEV (reference sequence). The DNA of the CDR3 is TGTGCCAGCAGCCACCGGGACTCGCTGACCTACGAGCAGTACTTC. It translates to CASSHRDSLTYEQYF.

This clonotype was detected ten times or more. V gene TRBV28 combines with J gene TRBJ1-2, with D maybe TRBD1 (6 bases). CDR3 length: 13 amino acids. Germline values: CDR1 MDHEN, CDR2 SYDVKM. V lost 5 bases, J lost 4 bases, and 11 bases lay in between. CDR3 in amino acids: CASSPDSLYGYTF. The DNA of the CDR3 is TGTGCCAGCAGTCCGGACAGCCTCTATGGCTACACCTTC.

Ten or more counts support this clonotype. This chain joins TRBV5-5 and TRBJ1-2, with D possibly TRBD1 on 5 matching bases. Germline values: CDR1 SGHKS, CDR2 YYEKEE (reference sequence). This CDR3 is 14 amino acids long. V lost 0 bases to trimming and J lost 8 bases, with 14 bases between them. CDR3 DNA: TGTGCCAGCAGCTTGGCCAGGGCTACTGGCGGCTACACCTTC. This gives the protein CASSLARATGGYTF.

The sample holds many counts of this clonotype. This rearrangement joins TRBV10-2 to TRBJ1-5, with TRBD1 as a possible D gene (6 bases). The V end lost 1 base, the J end lost 5 bases, and 18 bases lay between the germline ends. This CDR3 has 17 residues. CDR1 WSHSY and CDR2 SAAADI come from the germline V gene. In DNA form, the CDR3 reads TGCGCCAGCAGTGAGTTCCCCCCCGGACAGACGTATCAGCCCCAGCATTTT. It is translated as CASSEFPPGQTYQPQHF.

At least ten counts were recorded for this clonotype. The chain couples TRBV20-1 to TRBJ2-3; 12 bases map to TRBD2. The CDR3 extends over 18 amino acids. V was pared by 0 bases and J by 0 bases, with 7 bases of the junction left unmatched. Germline values: CDR1 DFQATT, CDR2 SNEGSKA (reference sequence). Here the CDR3 reads CSARDEYGTSGSTDTQYF. DNA for the CDR3: TGCAGTGCTAGAGACGAATACGGGACTAGCGGGAGCACAGATACGCAGTATTTT.

The table lists this clonotype with many counts. This chain connects TRBV7-9 to TRBJ2-5; TRBD2 might be the D (6 bases). Trimming shortened V by 7 bases and J by 3 bases, and 15 bases separated the two germline ends. CDR1 is SEHNR and CDR2 is FQNEAQ in the germline V gene (reference sequence). The CDR3 consists of 14 residues. The chain's CDR3 is CASIVDWGEETQYF. Here the CDR3 DNA reads TGTGCCAGCATCGTTGATTGGGGGGAAGAGACCCAGTACTTC.